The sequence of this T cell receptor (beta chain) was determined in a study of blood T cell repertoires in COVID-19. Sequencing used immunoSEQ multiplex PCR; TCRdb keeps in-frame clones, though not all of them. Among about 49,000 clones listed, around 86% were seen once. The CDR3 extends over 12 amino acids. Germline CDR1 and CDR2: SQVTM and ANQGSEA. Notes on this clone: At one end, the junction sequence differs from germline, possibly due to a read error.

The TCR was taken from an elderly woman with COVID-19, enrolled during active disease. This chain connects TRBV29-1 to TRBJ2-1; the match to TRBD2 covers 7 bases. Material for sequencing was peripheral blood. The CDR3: CSVEEHGLVSLF. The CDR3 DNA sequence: TGCAGCGTTGAAGAGCACGGACTAGTATCGCTCTTC.